This TCR beta chain comes out of a study of T cells in Graves' hyperthyroidism and ophthalmopathy. General study findings and limits: In simple terms, a model built on 13 V-J features told ophthalmopathy apart from stable hyperthyroidism. Most thyroid clonotypes expanded above 0.001 were also detected in blood.

RNA transcripts provided the source from which TCR beta CDR3 regions were amplified. RT-PCR in the first round (using the HTBI primer set) targeted the TCR CDR3. TCRdb analysed the multiplex PCR reads with MiXCR anew, one entry per CDR3 protein. The sample holds a few hundred thousand distinct CDR3 sequences; 35% to 55% are singletons and the top ten take around 8%. V lost 1 base and J lost 14, with 19 bases in between. CDR3 length equals 14 residues. Germline loops: CDR1 SGDLS, CDR2 YYNGEE. A word on this clonotype: Its antigen is undetermined.

Patients with uncontrolled infections, other autoimmune diseases, pregnancy or lactation were excluded. Diagnoses were made from clinical symptoms, serum measures (thyroxine and TRAb), thyroid ultrasound and orbital computed tomography. Sequencing was carried out using peripheral blood or thyroid tissue (not recorded which). The TCR originated in a woman aged 18-29 years with Graves' hyperthyroidism. The rearrangement joins TRBV9 to TRBJ1-5; no firm D call. The CDR3 loop reads CASSVMASGSNEHF. CDR3 DNA: TGTGCCAGCAGCGTAATGGCTAGCGGGAGCAATGAGCATTTT.